The table lists the clone carrying this TCR beta chain with many counts. These data come from a study of blood T cell repertoires in COVID-19. Study overall: T cells, B-cell-depleted T cells, or PBMCs provided the cDNA or gDNA that served as material.

Between the trimmed V and J ends, which lost 3 bases and 6 bases, there was a span of 6 bases. The CDR3 is 12 amino acids. Original handling: Amplified reference gene primers provided the basis for estimating nucleated cell counts. The assay was immunoSEQ multiplex PCR, and TCRdb's table has in-frame clones only and misses some. V and J calls and clone size are copied from that table; D and trimming were computed from the DNA. There are roughly 220,000 clones in the sample; approximately 82% occur only once, and 1.4% lies in the top ten. The rearrangement uses TRBV12-3 or TRBV12-4 and TRBJ2-1, with D possibly being TRBD2 (5 bases). This receptor was obtained from a woman aged 40 to 50 who had recovered from COVID-19. Sequencing was done on a sample of peripheral blood. In nucleotides, the CDR3 is TGTGCCAGCAGTTTCACTAGCAATGAGCAGTTCTTC. This sequence encodes CASSFTSNEQFF.